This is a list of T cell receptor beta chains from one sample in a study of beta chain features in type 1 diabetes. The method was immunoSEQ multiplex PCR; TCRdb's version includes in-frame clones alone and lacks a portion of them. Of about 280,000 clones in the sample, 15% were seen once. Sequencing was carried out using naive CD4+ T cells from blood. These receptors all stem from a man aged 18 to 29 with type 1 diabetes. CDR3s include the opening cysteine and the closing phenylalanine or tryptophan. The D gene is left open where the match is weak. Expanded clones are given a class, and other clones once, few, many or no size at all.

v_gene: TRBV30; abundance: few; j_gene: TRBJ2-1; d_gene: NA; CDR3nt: TGTGCCCTATCGCGTAATGAGCAGTTCTTC; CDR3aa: CALSRNEQFF
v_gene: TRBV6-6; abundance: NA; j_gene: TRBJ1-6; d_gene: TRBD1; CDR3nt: TGTGCCAGCAGTTACCCATTAGGACAGGATAATTCACCCCTCCACTTT; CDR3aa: CASSYPLGQDNSPLHF
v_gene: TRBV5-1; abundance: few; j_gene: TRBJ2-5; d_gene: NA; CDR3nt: TGCGCCAGCAGGGGCAGGGCGGAGACCCAGTACTTC; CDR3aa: CASRGRAETQYF
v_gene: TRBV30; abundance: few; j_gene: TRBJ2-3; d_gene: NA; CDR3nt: TGTGCCTGGAGTGCGCTATCCACAGATACGCAGTATTTT; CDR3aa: CAWSALSTDTQYF
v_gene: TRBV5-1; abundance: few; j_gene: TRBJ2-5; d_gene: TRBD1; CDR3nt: TGCGCCAGCAGCCGGACAGGGGGGGAAGAGACCCAGTACTTC; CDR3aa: CASSRTGGEETQYF
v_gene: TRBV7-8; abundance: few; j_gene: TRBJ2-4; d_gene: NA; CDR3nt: TGTGCCAGCAGCTTAGTCGCGAGTTCTCAGTACTTC; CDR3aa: CASSLVASSQYF
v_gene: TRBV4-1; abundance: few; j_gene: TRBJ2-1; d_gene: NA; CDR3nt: TGCGCCAGCAGCCAAGATCCCGCCAGGGGAGTATTTCGTAATGAGCAGTTCTTC; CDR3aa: CASSQDPARGVFRNEQFF
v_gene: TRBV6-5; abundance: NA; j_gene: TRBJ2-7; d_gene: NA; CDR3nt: TGTGCCAGCAGGGCAGGGGCGGGCGAGCAGTACTTC; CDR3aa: CASRAGAGEQYF
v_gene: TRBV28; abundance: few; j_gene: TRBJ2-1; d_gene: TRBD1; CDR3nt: TGTGCCAGCAGACGACCGGGACAGGGCCACAATGAGCAGTTCTTC; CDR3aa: CASRRPGQGHNEQFF
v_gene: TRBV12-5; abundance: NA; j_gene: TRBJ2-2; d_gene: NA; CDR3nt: TGTGCTAGTGGTTTGGGGTGGCCGAACACCGGGGAGCTGTTTTTT; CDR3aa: CASGLGWPNTGELFF
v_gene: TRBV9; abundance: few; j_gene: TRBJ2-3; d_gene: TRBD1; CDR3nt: TGTGCCAGCAGCGTAGGAGTGGGACAGGGCACAGATACGCAGTATTTT; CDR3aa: CASSVGVGQGTDTQYF
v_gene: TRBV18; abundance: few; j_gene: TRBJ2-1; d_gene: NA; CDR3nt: TGTGCCAGCTCACCGGATACCGGGACAGAGCAGTTCTTC; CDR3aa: CASSPDTGTEQFF
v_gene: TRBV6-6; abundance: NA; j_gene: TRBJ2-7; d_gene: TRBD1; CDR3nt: TGTGCCAGCAACCGACAGGGGACGGGCTCCTACGAGCAGTACTTC; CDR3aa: CASNRQGTGSYEQYF
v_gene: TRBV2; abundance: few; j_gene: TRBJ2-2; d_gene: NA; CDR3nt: TGTGCCAGCAGGGGAGACGGGGAGCTGTTTTTT; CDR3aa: CASRGDGELFF
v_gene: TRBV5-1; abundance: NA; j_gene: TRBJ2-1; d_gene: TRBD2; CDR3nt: TGCGCCAGCAGCTTGGGGTCTAGCGGCAATGAGCAGTTCTTC; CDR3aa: CASSLGSSGNEQFF
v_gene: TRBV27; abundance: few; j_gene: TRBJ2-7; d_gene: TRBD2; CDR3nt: TGTGCCAGCAGTATTCGGACTAGCGGGGGACCCTACGAGCAGTACTTC; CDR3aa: CASSIRTSGGPYEQYF
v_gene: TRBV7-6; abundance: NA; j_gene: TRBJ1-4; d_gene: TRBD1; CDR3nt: TGTGCCAGCAGCATGACAGGGGTTCGCGAAAAACTGTTTTTT; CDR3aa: CASSMTGVREKLFF
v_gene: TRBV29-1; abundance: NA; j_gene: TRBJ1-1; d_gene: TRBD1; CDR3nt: TGCAGCGTTCTCGGGACAGGGGAAGCTTTCTTT; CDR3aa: CSVLGTGEAFF
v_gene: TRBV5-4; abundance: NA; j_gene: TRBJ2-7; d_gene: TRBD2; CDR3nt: TGTGCCAGCAGCTTTTTTGCGACTAGCGGCTACGAGCAGTACTTC; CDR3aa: CASSFFATSGYEQYF
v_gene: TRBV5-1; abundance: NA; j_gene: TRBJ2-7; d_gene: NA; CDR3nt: TGCGCCTCACCTGTGAGGGAGCAGTACTTC; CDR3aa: CASPVREQYF
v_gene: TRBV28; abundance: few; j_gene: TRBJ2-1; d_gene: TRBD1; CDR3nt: TGTGCCAGCAGAGGCAGAATCGGGACAGGGGGTTTCAATGAGCAGTTCTTC; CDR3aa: CASRGRIGTGGFNEQFF
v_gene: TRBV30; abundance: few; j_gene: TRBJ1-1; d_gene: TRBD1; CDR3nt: TGTGCCTGGGCATCGACAGGGGAGAACACTGAAGCTTTCTTT; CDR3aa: CAWASTGENTEAFF
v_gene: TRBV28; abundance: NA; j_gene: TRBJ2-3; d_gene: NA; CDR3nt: TGTGCCAGCAGTCGCAGACTAGTATCCGATACGCAGTATTTT; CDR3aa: CASSRRLVSDTQYF
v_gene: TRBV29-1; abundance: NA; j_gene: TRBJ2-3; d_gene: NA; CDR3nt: TGCAGCGTTGAGGGCAGAAGCCGAGATACGCAGTATTTT; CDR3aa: CSVEGRSRDTQYF
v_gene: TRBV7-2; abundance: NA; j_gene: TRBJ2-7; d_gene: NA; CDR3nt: TGTGCCAGCAGCTTAGCGGCCCCTACCACAGGGTTCCAGCAGTACTTC; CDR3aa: CASSLAAPTTGFQQYF
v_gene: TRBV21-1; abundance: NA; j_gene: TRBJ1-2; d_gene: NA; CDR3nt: TGTGCCAGCAGGCTTAGACAGGGGGCCTCTGGCTACACCTTC; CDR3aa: CASRLRQGASGYTF
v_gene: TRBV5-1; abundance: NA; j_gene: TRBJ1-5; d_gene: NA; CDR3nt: TGCGCCAGCAGCCCGGACACCCAGCCCCAGCATTTT; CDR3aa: CASSPDTQPQHF
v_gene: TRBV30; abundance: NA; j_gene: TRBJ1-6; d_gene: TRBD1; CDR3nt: TGTGCCTGGAGTCTTAGGGGGCTTTATTCACCCCTCCACTTT; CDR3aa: CAWSLRGLYSPLHF
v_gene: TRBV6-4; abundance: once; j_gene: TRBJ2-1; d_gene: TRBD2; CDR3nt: TGTGCCAGCAGTCGGCTAGCGGGAGTCTATGAGCAGTTCTTC; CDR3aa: CASSRLAGVYEQFF
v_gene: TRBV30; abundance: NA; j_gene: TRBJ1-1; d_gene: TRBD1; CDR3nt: TGTGCCTGGAGCAGGGGGCGAAGTACTGAAGCTTTCTTT; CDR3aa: CAWSRGRSTEAFF
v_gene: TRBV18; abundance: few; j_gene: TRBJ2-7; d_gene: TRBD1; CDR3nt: TGTGCCAGCTCACCCCGCTCCCAAGGGACAGGGGGCTACGAGCAGTACTTC; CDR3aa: CASSPRSQGTGGYEQYF
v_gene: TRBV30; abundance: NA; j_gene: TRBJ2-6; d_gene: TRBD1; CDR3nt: TGTGCCTTCTCTTCCCCTGACAGGGGGGGGACCAGCCTCCTGACTTTC; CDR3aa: CAFSSPDRGGTSLLTF
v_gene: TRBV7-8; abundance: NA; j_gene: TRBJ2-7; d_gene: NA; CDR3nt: TGTGCCAGCAGCCGTACCTACGAGCAGTACTTC; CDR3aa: CASSRTYEQYF
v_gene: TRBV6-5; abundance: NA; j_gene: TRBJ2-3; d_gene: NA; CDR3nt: TGTGCCAGCAGTCCCACAGAGAATACGCAGTATTTT; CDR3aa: CASSPTENTQYF
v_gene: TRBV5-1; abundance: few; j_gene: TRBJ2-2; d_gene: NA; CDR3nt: TGCGCCAGCAGCTTGGCTCGACTGGAAAACACCGGGGAGCTGTTTTTT; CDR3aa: CASSLARLENTGELFF
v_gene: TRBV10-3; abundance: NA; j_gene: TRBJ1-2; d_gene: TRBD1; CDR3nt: TGTGCCACTCGAGGACAGGCTCCCAACGATGGCTACACCTTC; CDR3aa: CATRGQAPNDGYTF
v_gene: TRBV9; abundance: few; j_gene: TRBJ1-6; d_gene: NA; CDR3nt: TGTGCCAGCAGCGTAGTTGGCGGGCCCCTCCACTTT; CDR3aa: CASSVVGGPLHF
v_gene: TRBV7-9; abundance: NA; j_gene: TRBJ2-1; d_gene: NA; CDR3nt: TGTGCCAGCACCTCTGCGAGGGGGAGCACCTACAATGAGCAGTTCTTC; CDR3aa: CASTSARGSTYNEQFF
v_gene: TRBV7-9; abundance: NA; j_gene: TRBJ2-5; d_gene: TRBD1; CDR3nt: TGTGCCAGCAGCCCATACGGGCGACAGGGTTCGAACTTC; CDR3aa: CASSPYGRQGSNF
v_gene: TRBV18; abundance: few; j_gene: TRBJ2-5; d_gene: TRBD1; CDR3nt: TGTGCCAGCTCACCACCGACAGGGACGGAGACCCAGTACTTC; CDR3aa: CASSPPTGTETQYF
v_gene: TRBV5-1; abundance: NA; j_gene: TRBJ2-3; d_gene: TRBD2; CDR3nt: TGCGCCAGCGCCCCAACTAGCGGCGGGCGCACAGATACGCAGTATTTT; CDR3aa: CASAPTSGGRTDTQYF
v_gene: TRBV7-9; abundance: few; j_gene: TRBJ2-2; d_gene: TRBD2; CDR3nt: TGTGCCAGCAGCCGACGACTAGCGGGAAACACCGGGGAGCTGTTTTTT; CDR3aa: CASSRRLAGNTGELFF
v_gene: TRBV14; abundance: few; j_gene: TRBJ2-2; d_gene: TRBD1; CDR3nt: TGTGCCAGCAGCCAAGATCGGGACAGGGTGAACACCGGGGAGCTGTTTTTT; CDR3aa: CASSQDRDRVNTGELFF
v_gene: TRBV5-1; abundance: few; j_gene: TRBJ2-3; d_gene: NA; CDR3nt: TGCGCCAGCACATTCACAGATACGCAGTATTTT; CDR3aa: CASTFTDTQYF
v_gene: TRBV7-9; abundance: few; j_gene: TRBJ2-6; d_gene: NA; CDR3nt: TGTGCCAGCAGGCCCGGTCGGGGGACTGGGGCCAACGTCCTGACTTTC; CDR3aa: CASRPGRGTGANVLTF
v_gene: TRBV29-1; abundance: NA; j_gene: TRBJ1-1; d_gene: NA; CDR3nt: TGCAGCGTTTCCCATTACCCTATGAACACTGAAGCTTTCTTT; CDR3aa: CSVSHYPMNTEAFF
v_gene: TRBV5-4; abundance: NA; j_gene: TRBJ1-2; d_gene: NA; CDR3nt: TGTGCCAGCAGCTTGAGTCAGTATGGCTACACCTTC; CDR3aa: CASSLSQYGYTF
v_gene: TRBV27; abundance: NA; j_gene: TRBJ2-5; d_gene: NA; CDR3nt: TGTGCCAGCAGTGGAACTAGAAGAGAGACCCAGTACTTC; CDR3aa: CASSGTRRETQYF